The clone carrying this T cell receptor beta chain was seen only a few times. The CDR3 is 16 amino acids. The V gene's germline CDR1 is SGHKS and CDR2 YYEKEE (reference sequence). Deletions cut 4 bases from V and 1 base from J, with 14 bases between. This entry is derived from a study of blood T cell repertoires in COVID-19. Turning to the study itself: From the United States, Italy and Spain came samples of acute and convalescent COVID-19.

Assay: immunoSEQ multiplex PCR; the TCRdb copy retains only in-frame clones and omits some. The data show 390,000 or so clones, with roughly 85% seen just once and 1.4% held by the top ten. This chain joins TRBV5-5 and TRBJ2-2, with D maybe TRBD1 (5 bases). Sequencing was carried out using peripheral blood. This TCR was sampled from a woman aged 25 to 39 with active or convalescent COVID-19. The CDR3 spells CASSMESGLNTGELFF. CDR3 coding DNA: TGTGCCAGCAGCATGGAATCAGGGTTGAACACCGGGGAGCTGTTTTTT.